Shown below are 13 T cell receptor beta chains from a single sample sequenced in a study of blood T cell repertoires in COVID-19. TCRdb's table, derived via immunoSEQ multiplex PCR, lists solely in-frame clones and lacks some. The sample lists some 100,000 clones, roughly 86% occurring once. The sample comprised peripheral blood. These receptor sequences come from a woman aged 60-70 years with acute or convalescent COVID-19.

The V call is TRBV19, the J call TRBJ2-1; D is ambiguous. The CDR3 contains 15 residues. Looked up from germline, CDR1 is LNHDA and CDR2 is SQIVND (reference sequence). Trimming shortened V by 6 bases and J by 6 bases, and 18 bases separated the two germline ends. Here the CDR3 DNA reads TGTGCCAGTAGACTGCAGGCTGGCCAATCCAATGAGCAGTTCTTC. Protein product: CASRLQAGQSNEQFF.

The CDR3 bases are TGTGCCAGCAGTTTACTAGCGGGAGGCCGTAGCGGGGAGCTGTTTTTT. This encodes CASSLLAGGRSGELFF. The chain recombines TRBV2 with TRBJ2-2, with TRBD2 identical over 12 bases. V was clipped by 5 bases and J by 7 bases; unmatched bases: 8. The germline CDR1 and CDR2 sequences are SNHLY and FYNNEI. This CDR3 spans 16 amino acids.

The rearrangement uses TRBV18 and TRBJ1-4; 8 bases are a match to TRBD1. Germline CDR1 is KGHSH and CDR2 is LQKENI. CDR3 length: 16 amino acids. Trimming cost V 3 bases and J 7 bases; bases outside gene matches: 10. Written as DNA, the CDR3 is TGTGCCAGCTCACCGTTAAGGGACAGGAATATTGAAAAACTGTTTTTT. The encoded protein is CASSPLRDRNIEKLFF.

The chain recombines TRBV5-4 with TRBJ2-5, with 10 bases lining up with TRBD1. The V gene's germline CDR1 is SGHNT and CDR2 YYREEE (reference sequence). The V gene end was trimmed by 2 bases and the J gene end by 5 bases; junction bases not matched to a gene: 9. This CDR3 region has 16 residues. CDR3: CASSFGQGGIGETQYF. The DNA for the CDR3 is TGTGCCAGCAGCTTCGGACAGGGGGGTATTGGCGAGACCCAGTACTTC.

The chain has TRBV7-3 and TRBJ1-6, with a tentative D call TRBD1 (5 bases). Germline V gene lookup returns CDR1 SGHTA and CDR2 FQGTGA. This CDR3 comprises 13 residues. With 2 bases removed from V and 6 bases from J, the gap between germline ends came to 5 bases. The CDR3 DNA reads TGTGCCAGCAGCTTACAGGGTAATTCACCCCTCCACTTT. Translated: CASSLQGNSPLHF.

This rearrangement joins TRBV21-1 to TRBJ2-1; TRBD1, the D gene given by the table, was not confirmed from the DNA. TRBV21-1 is a pseudogene segment. This CDR3 spans 15 amino acids. The CDR3 coding sequence is TGTGCCAGCGCCCCCAGGAAATACTCCTACAATGAGCAGTTCTTC. This sequence encodes CASAPRKYSYNEQFF.

This chain uses TRBV15 with TRBJ2-1, with 9 nucleotides matching TRBD2. Trimming at V came to 7 bases and at J to 11 bases, leaving 12 bases not matched to a gene. CDR1 is LNHNV and CDR2 is YYDKDF in the germline V gene (reference sequence). The CDR3 is made up of 14 amino acids. Here the CDR3 reads CATKVAGGLPKQFF. CDR3 DNA: TGTGCCACCAAAGTGGCGGGAGGGCTTCCTAAGCAGTTCTTC.

J is TRBJ1-5 and V is TRBV3-1 (or the pseudogene TRBV3-2); D remains unclear. Trimming took 1 base from V and 6 from J, leaving 7 bases between them. From germline, CDR1 is LGHDT and CDR2 YNNKEL (reference sequence). This CDR3 region has 13 residues. The CDR3 coding sequence is TGTGCCAGCAGCCAAGGAGGGTTTCAGCCCCAGCATTTT. Its protein product is CASSQGGFQPQHF.

This chain uses TRBV16 with TRBJ2-1; D is ambiguous. Germline V lookup: CDR1 KGHSY, CDR2 FQNENV. The CDR3 loop spans 14 amino acids. V lost 0 bases and J 6 bases, leaving 9 bases between the germline ends. The CDR3 spells CASSQSAASNEQFF. CDR3 bases: TGTGCCAGCAGCCAATCGGCAGCGAGCAATGAGCAGTTCTTC.

This clone was recorded a few times. This chain connects TRBV10-3 to TRBJ2-7, with a possible D match to TRBD1 (6 bases). Germline-derived CDR1 and CDR2 are ENHRY and SYGVKD. The CDR3 totals 13 residues. The V gene lost 3 bases and the J gene lost 4 bases, with 10 bases spanning the gap. CDR3 protein: CAISDTGWYEQYF. The CDR3 coding sequence is TGTGCCATCAGTGATACAGGGTGGTACGAGCAGTACTTC.

The rearrangement links TRBV7-9 to TRBJ2-4; D remains unclear. The CDR3 spans 15 residues. Trimming shortened V by 2 bases and J by 2 bases, and 10 bases separated the two germline ends. Germline V lookup: CDR1 SEHNR, CDR2 FQNEAQ (reference sequence). This chain's CDR3 is CASSLNTNTKNIQYF. CDR3 DNA sequence: TGTGCCAGCAGCTTAAATACCAACACCAAAAACATTCAGTACTTC.

This chain uses TRBV7-9 with TRBJ2-1, with TRBD1 matching over 7 bases. The CDR3 totals 15 residues. J gave up 4 bases and V 1 base, and 4 bases lay outside the gene matches. Germline V gene lookup returns CDR1 SEHNR and CDR2 FQNEAQ (reference sequence). The CDR3 spells CASSLVGTAYNEQFF. The DNA of the CDR3 is TGTGCCAGCAGCTTAGTGGGGACAGCTTACAATGAGCAGTTCTTC.

This clone showed up just a few times. The chain combines TRBV3-1 (or the pseudogene TRBV3-2) with TRBJ1-1, with TRBD1 as a possible D gene (5 bases). CDR1 is LGHDT, CDR2 YNNKEL, per germline (reference sequence). This CDR3 is built from 12 residues. V was cut by 4 bases and J by 5 bases, with 8 bases left in between. The CDR3 DNA reads TGTGCCAGCAGCCTAGCAGGGACTGAAGCTTTCTTT. Its protein is CASSLAGTEAFF.